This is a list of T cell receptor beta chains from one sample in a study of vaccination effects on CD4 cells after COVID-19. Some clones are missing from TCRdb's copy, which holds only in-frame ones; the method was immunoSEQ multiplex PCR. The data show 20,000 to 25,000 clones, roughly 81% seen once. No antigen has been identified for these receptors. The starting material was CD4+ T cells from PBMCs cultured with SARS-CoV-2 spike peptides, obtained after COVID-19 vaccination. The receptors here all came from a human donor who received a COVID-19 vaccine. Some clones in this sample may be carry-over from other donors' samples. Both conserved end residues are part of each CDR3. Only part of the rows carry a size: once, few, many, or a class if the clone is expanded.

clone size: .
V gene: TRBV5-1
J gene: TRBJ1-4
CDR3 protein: CASSAGLSPNEKLFF

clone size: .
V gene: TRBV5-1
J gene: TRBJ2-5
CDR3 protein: CASSSGQGQETQYF

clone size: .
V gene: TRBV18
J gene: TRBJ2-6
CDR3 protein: CASSPPTGTGDSGANVLTF

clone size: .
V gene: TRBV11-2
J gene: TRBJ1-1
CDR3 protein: CASSYDRGGTEAFF

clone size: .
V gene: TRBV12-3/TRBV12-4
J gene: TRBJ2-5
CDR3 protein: CASRLGVLETQYF

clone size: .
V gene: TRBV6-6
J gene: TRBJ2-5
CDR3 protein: CASSYSGLGGETQYF

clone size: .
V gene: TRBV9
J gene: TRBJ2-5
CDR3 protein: CASSLLEGGQETQYF

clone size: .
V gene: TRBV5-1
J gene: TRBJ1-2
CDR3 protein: CASSPIEGQGASYGYTF

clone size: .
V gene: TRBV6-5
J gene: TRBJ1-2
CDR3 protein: CATVLIGYTF

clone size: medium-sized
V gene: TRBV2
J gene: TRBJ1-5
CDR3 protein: CASARGNQPQHF

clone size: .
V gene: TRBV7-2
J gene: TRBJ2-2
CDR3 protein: CASSLVVGELFF

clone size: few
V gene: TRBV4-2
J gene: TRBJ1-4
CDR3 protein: CASSQGTTGYNEKLFF

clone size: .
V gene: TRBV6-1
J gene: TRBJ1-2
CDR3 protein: CASSEGGTGGLYGYTF